This T cell receptor beta chain was sequenced in a study of blood T cell repertoires in COVID-19. Study summary: Material from acute and convalescent COVID-19 was sourced from the United States, Italy and Spain. From T cells, B-cell-depleted T cells, or PBMCs came the material, which was cDNA or gDNA.

This CDR3 contains 17 residues. After removal of 2 bases from V and 1 base from J, the junction contained 8 bases not matched to a gene. Germline values: CDR1 MDHEN, CDR2 SYDVKM. In the authors' workflow: Estimated nucleated cell counts came from reference gene primer amplification. Assay used: immunoSEQ multiplex PCR; TCRdb lists only in-frame clones, some missing. The DNA was the basis for D and trimming; V, J and clone size are from that table. The data contain fewer than 400,000 clones, 65% to 85% of them singletons. The rearrangement links TRBV28 to TRBJ1-2; 9 bases map to TRBD1. Sequenced: peripheral blood. The TCR originated in a man aged 30-40 years with active or convalescent COVID-19. CDR3 in amino acids: CASSLGTGLPLNYGYTF. For the CDR3, the DNA is TGTGCCAGCAGTTTAGGGACAGGGTTACCCCTTAACTATGGCTACACCTTC.